These T cell receptor beta chains were read from a single sample in a study of blood T cell repertoires in COVID-19. Sequencing used immunoSEQ multiplex PCR; TCRdb keeps in-frame clones, though not all of them. This table holds some 260,000 clones, less than 85% found once. The sample comprised peripheral blood. The receptors originated from a woman under 30 with acute or convalescent COVID-19. Each CDR3 is given with its conserved first and last residue. D genes are given only for firm matches. Clone size is stated in some rows and not others, as once, few, many or a class when expanded.

>15|.|TRBJ2-7|TRBV3-1/TRBV3-2|TRBD1
CASSQAGQGSYEQYF
TGTGCCAGCAGCCAAGCGGGACAGGGTTCCTACGAGCAGTACTTC
>16|.|TRBJ1-2|TRBV6-5|.
CASSYSQAGINYGYTF
TGTGCCAGCAGTTACTCGCAGGCAGGAATTAACTATGGCTACACCTTC
>15|.|TRBJ1-5|TRBV30|TRBD1
CAWSTGTGNNQPQHF
TGTGCCTGGAGTACCGGGACAGGGAACAATCAGCCCCAGCATTTT
>16|.|TRBJ2-1|TRBV6-6|TRBD2
CASRGTSGRRSNEQFF
TGTGCCAGCAGGGGGACTAGCGGGAGGAGGTCCAATGAGCAGTTCTTC
>16|.|TRBJ2-3|TRBV12-5|TRBD2
CASGPGRREGPDTQYF
TGTGCTAGTGGCCCGGGCAGGCGGGAGGGCCCAGATACGCAGTATTTT
>15|once|TRBJ2-7|TRBV4-3|.
CASSQGSGSPLEQYF
TGCGCCAGCAGCCAAGGTTCCGGGAGTCCCCTCGAGCAGTACTTC
>13|few|TRBJ1-2|TRBV29-1|.
CSVQTGVGYGYTF
TGCAGCGTACAGACAGGAGTGGGTTATGGCTACACCTTC
>16|.|TRBJ2-2|TRBV5-1|.
CASSLAVGADTGELFF
TGCGCCAGCAGCTTGGCCGTGGGGGCGGACACCGGGGAGCTGTTTTTT
>16|.|TRBJ1-5|TRBV6-2/TRBV6-3|.
CASSYFRDTRDQPQHF
TGTGCCAGCAGTTACTTCCGGGACACACGAGATCAGCCCCAGCATTTT
>15|.|TRBJ2-7|TRBV2|.
CASSDSARGDYEQYF
TGTGCCAGCAGTGATTCGGCCAGGGGAGACTACGAGCAGTACTTC